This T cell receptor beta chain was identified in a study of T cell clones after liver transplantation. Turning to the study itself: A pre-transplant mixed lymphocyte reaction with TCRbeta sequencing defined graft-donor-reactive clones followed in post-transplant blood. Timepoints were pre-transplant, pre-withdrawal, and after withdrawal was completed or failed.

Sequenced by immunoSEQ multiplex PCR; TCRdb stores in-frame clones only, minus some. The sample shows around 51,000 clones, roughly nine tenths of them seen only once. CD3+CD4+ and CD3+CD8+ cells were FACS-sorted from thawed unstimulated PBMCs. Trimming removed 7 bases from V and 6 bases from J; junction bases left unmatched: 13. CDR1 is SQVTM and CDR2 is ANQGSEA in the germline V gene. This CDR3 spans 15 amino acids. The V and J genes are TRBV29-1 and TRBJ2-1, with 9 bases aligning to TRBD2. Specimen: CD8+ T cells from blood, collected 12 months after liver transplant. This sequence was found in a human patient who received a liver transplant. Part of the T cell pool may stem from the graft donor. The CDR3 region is CSAPRGTSIGNEQFF. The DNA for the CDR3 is TGCAGCGCCCCCAGGGGGACTAGCATCGGCAATGAGCAGTTCTTC.